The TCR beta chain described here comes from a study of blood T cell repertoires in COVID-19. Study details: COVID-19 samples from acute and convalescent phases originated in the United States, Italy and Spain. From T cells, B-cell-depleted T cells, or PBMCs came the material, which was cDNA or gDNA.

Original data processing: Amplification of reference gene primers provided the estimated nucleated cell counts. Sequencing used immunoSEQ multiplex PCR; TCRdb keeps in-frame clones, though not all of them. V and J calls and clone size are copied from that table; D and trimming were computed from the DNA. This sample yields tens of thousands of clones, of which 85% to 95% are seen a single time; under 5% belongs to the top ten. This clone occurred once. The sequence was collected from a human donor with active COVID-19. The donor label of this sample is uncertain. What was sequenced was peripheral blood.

The CDR3 coding sequence is TGTGCCAGCAGCTTAACTAGGGGGCCTGGGGCCAACGTCCTGACTTTC. It is translated as CASSLTRGPGANVLTF. The rearrangement joins TRBV7-9 to TRBJ2-6, with TRBD1 matching over 7 bases. The CDR3 consists of 16 residues. The J segment lost 2 bases and the V segment lost 2 bases, leaving 3 bases of the junction unmatched. The germline V gene has CDR1 SEHNR and CDR2 FQNEAQ (reference sequence).